This T cell receptor (beta chain) came from a study of T cells in Graves' hyperthyroidism and ophthalmopathy. Regarding this clonotype: The target antigen is unknown. The junction shows a germline mismatch at one end, possibly a read error.

Study-level results: From stable hyperthyroidism, ophthalmopathy was separated by a 13 V-J model.

RNA transcripts served as the template for amplifying TCR beta CDR3 regions. A set of HTBI primers served as the primers for a first-round RT-PCR of the TCR CDR3. TCRdb fed the multiplex PCR reads into MiXCR, producing one record per CDR3 protein. In the table there are hundreds of thousands of distinct CDR3 sequences, under 20% of which are singletons. This CDR3 region has 16 residues. Germline V gene data show CDR1 as ENHRY and CDR2 as SYGVKD. The sample consisted of blood. The chain recombines TRBV10-3 with TRBJ2-1; TRBD1 agrees at 9 bases. This clonotype was obtained from a woman aged 45-65 years with Graves' hyperthyroidism that later progressed to Graves' ophthalmopathy. The CDR3, as DNA: TGTGCCATCAACCTAGGGGACAGGGTGGAGGGCAATGAGCGGTTCTTC. Its translation: CAINLGDRVEGNERFF.